Presented here are 20 T cell receptor beta chains from one specimen sequenced in a study of T cell responses to AZD1222 COVID-19 vaccine. TCRdb's copy holds only in-frame clones and misses some; the assay was immunoSEQ multiplex PCR. Altogether about 160,000 clones are present, roughly 94% being singletons, with the ten largest covering around 4.5%. Sequenced material: peripheral blood, taken on day 0 of MenACWY control vaccination. Receptor source: an adult in good health.

The J gene is TRBJ2-4, the V gene TRBV18; D is undetermined. Germline CDR1 KGHSH, CDR2 LQKENI. V lost 0 bases and J lost 7, with 7 bases in between. This CDR3 is 13 amino acids long. In nucleotides, the CDR3 is TGTGCCAGCTCACCACCGAGTAGGAACATTCAGTACTTC. Amino acid sequence: CASSPPSRNIQYF.

The chain recombines TRBV28 with TRBJ1-2; D is unclear. Trimming removed 3 bases at V and 5 bases at J, with 4 bases between. Germline lookup yields CDR1 MDHEN and CDR2 SYDVKM. The CDR3 runs to 11 residues. The CDR3 DNA follows: TGTGCCAGCAGTTTTAAGTATGGCTACACCTTC. It is translated as CASSFKYGYTF.

The chain couples TRBV13 to TRBJ1-2; TRBD1 matches 8 bases. This CDR3 contains 15 residues. V dropped 5 bases and J dropped 1; count of bases not matched to a gene: 6. The germline V gene has CDR1 PRHDT and CDR2 FYEKMQ (reference sequence). The CDR3 bases are TGTGCCAGCAGCCCGGGGGACAGGATTAACTATGGCTACACCTTC. Protein sequence: CASSPGDRINYGYTF.

The chain couples TRBV24-1 to TRBJ1-1, with D unclear. Trimming took off 8 bases at V and 1 base at J, with 10 bases between the two ends. CDR3 length: 13 amino acids. Germline CDR1 is KGHDR and CDR2 is SFDVKD. CDR3 amino acids: CATMATANTEAFF. The CDR3 DNA is TGTGCCACCATGGCCACGGCGAACACTGAAGCTTTCTTT.

The CDR3 bases are TGTGCCAGCAGCCCCACCGGGACTAGCGGGACCGGGGAGCTGTTTTTT. Translating gives CASSPTGTSGTGELFF. The chain couples TRBV3-1 (or the pseudogene TRBV3-2) to TRBJ2-2, with TRBD2 identical over 12 bases. V lost 4 bases and J lost 5; bases outside the gene matches: 5. CDR3 length: 16 amino acids. Germline CDR1 reads LGHDT; CDR2 reads YNNKEL (reference sequence).

The chain joins TRBV4-2 to TRBJ2-3, with D maybe TRBD2 (5 bases). CDR3 size: 12 residues. V was trimmed by 1 base and J by 6 bases, leaving 5 bases between them. Germline CDR1 and CDR2: LGHNA and YNFKEQ. The CDR3 region has the DNA TGTGCCAGCAGCCAAGTAGCGGATACGCAGTATTTT. Protein product: CASSQVADTQYF.

This clone was counted only a few times. The chain joins TRBV18 to TRBJ1-4, with 7 bases that match TRBD1. The J segment lost 6 bases and the V segment lost 4 bases, leaving 5 bases of the junction unmatched. Germline V gene sequence: CDR1 KGHSH, CDR2 LQKENI. The CDR3 sequence is 14 residues long. For the CDR3, the DNA is TGTGCCAGCTCACTACTAGACAGGGATGAAAAACTGTTTTTT. It specifies CASSLLDRDEKLFF.

The chain has TRBV7-2 and TRBJ2-3; possible D gene TRBD2, 6 bases. Trimming stripped 6 bases from V and 12 bases from J, with 16 bases between. In germline, CDR1 is SGHTA, CDR2 FQGNSA. CDR3 length: 12 amino acids. CDR3 residues: CASREGLLVQYF. The DNA for the CDR3 is TGTGCCAGCAGGGAGGGCCTTCTTGTACAGTATTTT. The whole variable domain, filled in from reference TRBV7-2 and TRBJ2-3, reads GAGVSQSPSNKVTEKGKDVELRCDPISGHTALYWYRQSLGQGLEFLIYFQGNSAPDKSGLPSDRFSAERTGGSVSTLTIQRTQQEDSAVYLCASREGLLVQYFGPGTRLTVL.

The chain links TRBV27 to TRBJ1-5; the D is unclear. V was shortened by 5 bases and J by 3 bases, with 8 bases between the two germline ends. The germline CDR1 and CDR2 sequences are MNHEY and SMNVEV (reference sequence). The CDR3 has 13 residues. The CDR3 loop reads CASSGQDNQPQHF. The CDR3 bases are TGTGCCAGCAGTGGCCAGGACAATCAGCCCCAGCATTTT.

This chain uses TRBV29-1 with TRBJ2-7, with TRBD2 as a possible D gene (5 bases). V dropped 4 bases and J dropped 1 base, with 5 bases sitting between them. Germline-derived CDR1 and CDR2 are SQVTM and ANQGSEA. The CDR3 has 11 residues. CDR3 protein: CSVAGSYEQYF. The CDR3 DNA follows: TGCAGCGTTGCGGGGTCCTACGAGCAGTACTTC.

The chain is built from TRBV29-1 and TRBJ2-7; 7 bases align to TRBD1. The germline gives CDR1 SQVTM, CDR2 ANQGSEA. The CDR3 has 12 residues. V was pared by 5 bases and J by 2 bases, with 3 bases of the junction left unmatched. The CDR3 is CSVRQGAYEQYF. The CDR3, as DNA: TGCAGCGTTAGACAGGGTGCCTACGAGCAGTACTTC.

The J gene is TRBJ2-1, the V gene TRBV25-1, with D possibly TRBD2 on 6 matching bases. The CDR3 extends over 13 amino acids. Trimming stripped 4 bases from V and 7 bases from J, with 11 bases between. CDR1 and CDR2 from the germline V gene are MGHDK and SYGVNS. CDR3 protein: CASSAGRMNEQFF. DNA for the CDR3: TGTGCCAGCAGTGCCGGGAGAATGAATGAGCAGTTCTTC.

This rearrangement joins TRBV27 to TRBJ1-2; 8 nucleotides line up with TRBD1. V dropped 7 bases and J dropped 8; count of bases not matched to a gene: 9. Per germline, CDR1 MNHEY and CDR2 SMNVEV (reference sequence). CDR3 length: 13 residues. CDR3 loop: CASKPQGDEGYTF. CDR3 bases: TGTGCCAGCAAACCACAGGGGGATGAAGGCTACACCTTC.

The chain recombines TRBV7-2 with TRBJ2-7; a possible D gene is TRBD2 (6 bases). The CDR3 length is 15 residues. Deletions cut 0 bases from V and 6 bases from J, with 15 bases between. Per germline, CDR1 SGHTA and CDR2 FQGNSA. The CDR3 here is CASSLAPLGAGEQYF. CDR3 nucleotide sequence: TGTGCCAGCAGCTTAGCCCCCCTAGGAGCGGGCGAGCAGTACTTC.

This clone was recorded only once. The chain joins TRBV5-1 to TRBJ2-1; tentatively, D is TRBD1 (5 bases). Germline V gives CDR1 SGHRS, CDR2 YFSETQ. The CDR3 sequence is 16 residues long. Trimming took 0 bases from V and 3 from J, leaving 13 bases between them. CDR3 coding DNA: TGCGCCAGCAGCTTGGGCCCCCAGGGAAACTACAATGAGCAGTTCTTC. This gives the protein CASSLGPQGNYNEQFF. The whole variable domain, remainder taken from reference TRBV5-1 and TRBJ2-1, is KAGVTQTPRYLIKTRGQQVTLSCSPISGHRSVSWYQQTPGQGLQFLFEYFSETQRNKGNFPGRFSGRQFSNSRSEMNVSTLELGDSALYLCASSLGPQGNYNEQFFGPGTRLTVL.

This clone was detected only a few times. V and J are TRBV9 and TRBJ1-1, with 10 bases identical to TRBD1. This CDR3 has 15 amino acids. From germline, CDR1 is SGDLS and CDR2 YYNGEE. The junction had 6 bases not matched to a gene; V was cut back by 2 bases and J by 5 bases. The CDR3 sequence is CASSVRDRGPTEAFF. DNA for the CDR3: TGTGCCAGCAGCGTTAGAGACAGGGGGCCTACTGAAGCTTTCTTT.

The CDR3 reads CASSDAGSSYEQYF. Here the CDR3 DNA reads TGTGCCAGCAGTGATGCCGGTAGCTCCTACGAGCAGTACTTC. The chain links TRBV6-1 to TRBJ2-7; D call uncertain. Germline loops: CDR1 MNHNS, CDR2 SASEGT. This CDR3 contains 14 residues. Trimming took 3 bases from V and 0 from J, leaving 9 bases between them.

The J gene is TRBJ1-2, the V gene TRBV30; TRBD1 is a possible D gene (6 bases). V gave up 5 bases and J gave up 7 bases, with 8 bases separating them. CDR1 is GTSNPN, CDR2 SVGIG, per germline (reference sequence). The CDR3 runs 10 residues. The CDR3 nucleotides read TGTGCCTGGGGCAGGGGTGGCTACACCTTC. This codes for CAWGRGGYTF.

CDR3 in amino acids: CASSHVSGGGNEQFF. CDR3 coding DNA: TGTGCCAGCAGCCACGTCTCGGGAGGTGGGAATGAGCAGTTCTTC. The chain joins TRBV9 to TRBJ2-1; 7 bases are shared with TRBD2. The CDR3 spans 15 residues. The germline V gene has CDR1 SGDLS and CDR2 YYNGEE. Losses at the gene ends were 4 bases for V and 7 bases for J; bases not matched to a gene: 11.

The chain has TRBV7-9 and TRBJ1-2; 10 bases line up with TRBD1. Germline CDR1 SEHNR, CDR2 FQNEAQ (reference sequence). V was pared by 1 base and J by 5 bases, with 4 bases of the junction left unmatched. This CDR3 region has 15 residues. CDR3 coding DNA: TGTGCCAGCAGCTTAGTCGGGACAGGGGCATATGGCTACACCTTC. Its protein is CASSLVGTGAYGYTF.